This T cell receptor beta chain was recorded in a study of T cell repertoires in cytomegalovirus infection. Study background: Both a matching HLA type and CMV infection were indicated by public TCR beta signatures.

About this clonotype itself: Antigen specificity is unknown.

One entry per CDR3 protein results from TCRdb running MiXCR on the reads. The table records about 120,000 distinct CDR3 sequences, around 10% of them present only once. This CDR3 region has 11 residues. Germline V gives CDR1 SEHNR, CDR2 FQNEAQ (reference sequence). Deletions cut 6 bases from V and 5 bases from J, with 6 bases between. Study-wide results and limits: What dominated the ex vivo response were HLA-C-restricted CMV-specific TCR beta clonotypes.

The rearrangement links TRBV7-9 to TRBJ2-3; D remains ambiguous. Sequencing input: PBMCs, sequenced either directly or after in vitro stimulation (not recorded which). The sequence was obtained from a human donor in good health (CMV status not recorded). Some clones in this sample may be carry-over from other donors' samples. CDR3 nucleotide sequence: TGTGCCAGCAGTAATTTAGATACGCAGTATTTT. It specifies CASSNLDTQYF.